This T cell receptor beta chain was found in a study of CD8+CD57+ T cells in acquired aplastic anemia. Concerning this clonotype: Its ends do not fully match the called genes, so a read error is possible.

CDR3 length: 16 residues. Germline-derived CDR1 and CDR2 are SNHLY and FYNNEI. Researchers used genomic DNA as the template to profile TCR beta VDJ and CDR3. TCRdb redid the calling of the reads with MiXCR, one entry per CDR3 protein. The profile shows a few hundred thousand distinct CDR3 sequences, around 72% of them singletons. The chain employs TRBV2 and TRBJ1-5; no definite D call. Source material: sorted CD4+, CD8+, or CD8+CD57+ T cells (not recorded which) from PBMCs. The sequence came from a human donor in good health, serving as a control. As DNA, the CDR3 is TGTGCCAGCAGTAACCCCGATTTCTGGTCCGATCAGCCCCTGCATTTT. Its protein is CASSNPDFWSDQPLHF.